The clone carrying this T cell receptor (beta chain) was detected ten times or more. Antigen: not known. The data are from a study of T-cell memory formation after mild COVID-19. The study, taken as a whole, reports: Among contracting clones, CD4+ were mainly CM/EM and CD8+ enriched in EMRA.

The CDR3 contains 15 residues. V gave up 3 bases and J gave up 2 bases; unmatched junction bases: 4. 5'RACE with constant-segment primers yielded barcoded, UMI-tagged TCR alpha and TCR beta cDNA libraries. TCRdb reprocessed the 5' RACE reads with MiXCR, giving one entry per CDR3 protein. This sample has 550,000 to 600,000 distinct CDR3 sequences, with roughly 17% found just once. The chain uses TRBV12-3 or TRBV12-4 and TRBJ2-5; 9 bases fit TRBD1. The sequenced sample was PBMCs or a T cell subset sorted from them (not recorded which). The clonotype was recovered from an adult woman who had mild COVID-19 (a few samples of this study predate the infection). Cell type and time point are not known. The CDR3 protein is CASSFGDRDQETQYF. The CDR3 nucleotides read TGTGCCAGCAGTTTTGGGGACAGGGATCAAGAGACCCAGTACTTC.